This paragraph covers one T cell receptor beta chain sequence. The protocol was immunoSEQ multiplex PCR, while the TCRdb copy is restricted to in-frame clones and leaves out a portion. Among 140,000 to 150,000 clones, about 86% were seen once, and the ten largest hold around 8.4%. Germline V gene data show CDR1 as KGHSH and CDR2 as LQKENI. The CDR3 loop spans 13 amino acids. Trimming at V came to 3 bases and at J to 15 bases, leaving 10 bases not matched to a gene. These data are taken from a study of blood T cell repertoires in COVID-19. In the study overall: Donors in the United States, Italy and Spain gave samples during acute or convalescent COVID-19. PBMCs, B-cell-depleted T cells, or T cells provided the cDNA or gDNA that made up the material.

This receptor was taken from a human donor in a cohort sampled during active COVID-19. The sequenced material came from peripheral blood. V usage is TRBV18 and J usage is TRBJ2-4, with 8 bases that match TRBD1. CDR3 sequence reads: CASSPGQGGFPYF. The DNA of the CDR3 is TGTGCCAGCTCACCCGGACAGGGTGGGTTTCCGTACTTC.